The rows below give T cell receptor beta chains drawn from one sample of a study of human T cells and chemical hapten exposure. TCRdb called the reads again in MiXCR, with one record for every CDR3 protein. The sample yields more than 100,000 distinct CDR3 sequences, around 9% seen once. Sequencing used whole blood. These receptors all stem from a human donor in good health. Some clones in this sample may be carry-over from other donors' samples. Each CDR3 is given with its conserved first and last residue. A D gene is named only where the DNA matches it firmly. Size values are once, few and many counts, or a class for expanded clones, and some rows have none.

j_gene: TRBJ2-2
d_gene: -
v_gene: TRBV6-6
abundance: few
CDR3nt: TGTGCCAGCAGTTCGAGACGGCCGGCCACCGGGGAGCTGTTTTTT
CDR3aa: CASSSRRPATGELFF

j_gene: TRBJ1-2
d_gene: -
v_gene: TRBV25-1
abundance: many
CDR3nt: TGTGCCAGCAGTGAATACGAATATGGCTACACCTTC
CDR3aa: CASSEYEYGYTF

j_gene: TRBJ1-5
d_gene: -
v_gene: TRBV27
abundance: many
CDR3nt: TGTGCCAGCAGTTTACGCGCCCCTCTGACAGGTAGCAATCAGCCCCAGCATTTT
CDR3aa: CASSLRAPLTGSNQPQHF

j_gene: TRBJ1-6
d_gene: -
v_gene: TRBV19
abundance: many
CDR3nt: TGTGCCAGTAGTATAGGAACGGGTTCCGGTTCACCCCTCCACTTT
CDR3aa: CASSIGTGSGSPLHF

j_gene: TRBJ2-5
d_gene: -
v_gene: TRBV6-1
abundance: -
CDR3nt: TGTGCCAGCAGTGAATTAGGAGGGGGCCAAGAGACCCAGTACTTC
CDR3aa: CASSELGGGQETQYF

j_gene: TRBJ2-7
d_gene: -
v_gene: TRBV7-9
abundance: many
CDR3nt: TGTGCCAGCAGCCAGGCGATTAGTACCTACGAGCAGTACTTC
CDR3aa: CASSQAISTYEQYF

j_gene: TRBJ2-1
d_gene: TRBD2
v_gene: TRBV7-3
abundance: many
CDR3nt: TGTGCCAGCAGCCATGCGGGGGGGCTATCGTCGTACAATGAGCAGTTCTTC
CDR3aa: CASSHAGGLSSYNEQFF

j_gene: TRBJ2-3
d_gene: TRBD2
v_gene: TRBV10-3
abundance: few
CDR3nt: TGTGCCATCAGTGAGTCTAGCGGGGGGGCTTGGGCAGATACGCAGTATTTT
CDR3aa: CAISESSGGAWADTQYF

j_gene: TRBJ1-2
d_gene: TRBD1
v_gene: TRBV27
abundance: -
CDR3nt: TGTGCCAGCAGTGGCAGGGGGCTCGAGGGCTATGGCTACACCTTC
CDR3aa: CASSGRGLEGYGYTF

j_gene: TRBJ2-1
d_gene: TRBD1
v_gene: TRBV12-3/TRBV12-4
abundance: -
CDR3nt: TGTGCCAGCAGTTGGACAGGGGACAATGAGCAGTTCTTC
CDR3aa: CASSWTGDNEQFF

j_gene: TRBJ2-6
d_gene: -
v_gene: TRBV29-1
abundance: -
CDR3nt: TGCAGCGTTGAGCTATCCGGGATCCCGGGGGCCAACGTCCTGACTTTC
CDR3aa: CSVELSGIPGANVLTF

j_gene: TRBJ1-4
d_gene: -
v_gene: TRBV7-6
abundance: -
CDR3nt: TGTGCCAGCAGCCTCCGACAGGATAATGAAAAACTGTTTTTT
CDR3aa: CASSLRQDNEKLFF

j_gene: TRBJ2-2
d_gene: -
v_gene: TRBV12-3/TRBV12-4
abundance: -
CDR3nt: TGTGCCAGCAGTTCGTCAACTAGGGGAACGAACACCGGGGAGCTGTTTTTT
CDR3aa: CASSSSTRGTNTGELFF

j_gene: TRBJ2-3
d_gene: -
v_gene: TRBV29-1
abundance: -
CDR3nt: TGCAGCGTTGAAGGGCAGCTCACAGATACGCAGTATTTT
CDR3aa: CSVEGQLTDTQYF

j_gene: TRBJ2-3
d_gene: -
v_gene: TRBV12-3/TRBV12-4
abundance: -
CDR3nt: TGTGCCAGCAGTTTCGGCGCCAGCACAGATACGCAGTATTTT
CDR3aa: CASSFGASTDTQYF

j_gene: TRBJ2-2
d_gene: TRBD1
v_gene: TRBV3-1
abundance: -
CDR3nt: TGTGCCAGCAGCCAAGGACAGGGGGGATCCGAGGAGCTGTTTTTT
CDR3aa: CASSQGQGGSEELFF

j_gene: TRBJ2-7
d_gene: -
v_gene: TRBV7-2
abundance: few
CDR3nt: TGTGCCAGCAGCTTAGGGTTACAGTTAAGCTCCTACGAGCAGTACTTC
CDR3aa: CASSLGLQLSSYEQYF

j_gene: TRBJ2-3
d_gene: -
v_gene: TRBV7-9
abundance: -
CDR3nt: TGTGCCAGCCCAGATACGCAGTATTTT
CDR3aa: CASPDTQYF

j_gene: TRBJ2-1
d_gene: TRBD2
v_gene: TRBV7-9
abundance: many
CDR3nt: TGTGCCAGCAGCCACGGACTAGCGTCCTACAATGAGCAGTTCTTC
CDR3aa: CASSHGLASYNEQFF

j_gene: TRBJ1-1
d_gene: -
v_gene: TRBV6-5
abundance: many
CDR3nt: TGTGCCAGCAGTTACTCGACGTCACAGGAGGAAGCTTTCTTT
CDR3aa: CASSYSTSQEEAFF

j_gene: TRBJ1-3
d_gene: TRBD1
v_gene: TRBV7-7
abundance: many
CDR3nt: TGTGCCAGCAGTCGGGACAGCGGAAACACCATATATTTT
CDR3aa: CASSRDSGNTIYF

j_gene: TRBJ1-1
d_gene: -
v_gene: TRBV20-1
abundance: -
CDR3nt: TGCAGTGCTCGCCGTGGGGGGGGTGAAGCTTTCTTT
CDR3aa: CSARRGGGEAFF

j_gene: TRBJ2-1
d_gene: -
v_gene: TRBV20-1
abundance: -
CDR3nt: TGCAGTGCCCCGGCTAGCGCCTTGCCCTACAATGAGCAGTTCTTC
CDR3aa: CSAPASALPYNEQFF

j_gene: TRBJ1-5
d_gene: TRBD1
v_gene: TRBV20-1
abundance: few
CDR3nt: TGCAGTGCTAGGAAACAGGGGGCTGAAAATCAGCCCCAGCATTTT
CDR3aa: CSARKQGAENQPQHF

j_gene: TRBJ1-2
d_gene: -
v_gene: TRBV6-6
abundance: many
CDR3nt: TGTGCCAGCAGTTACTCGGAAGGAGCGTATGGCTACACCTTC
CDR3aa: CASSYSEGAYGYTF